This entry lists 17 T cell receptor beta chains sequenced from one sample in a study of shared clonotypes between healthy human individuals. TCRdb's copy holds only in-frame clones and misses some; the assay was immunoSEQ multiplex PCR. This sample has millions of clones; around 90% occur once, and the top ten carry 0.11% to 0.15%. The specimen sequenced was naive CD4+ T cells sorted from blood. Subset noted: CD45RA+ positively selected. These receptors were taken from a man in his late teens or twenties in good health.

V is TRBV27 and J is TRBJ1-1, with a possible D match to TRBD1 (5 bases). The CDR3 totals 13 residues. Per germline, CDR1 MNHEY and CDR2 SMNVEV (reference sequence). V was clipped by 3 bases and J by 5 bases, with 10 bases between them. This CDR3 is CASSFGAWTEAFF. The CDR3 DNA is TGTGCCAGCAGTTTTGGGGCGTGGACTGAAGCTTTCTTT.

CDR3 nucleotide sequence: TGTGCCAGCACAACAGGGAGCGCCTACAATGAGCAGTTCTTC. It yields the protein CASTTGSAYNEQFF. The chain uses TRBV6-1 and TRBJ2-1; a possible D gene is TRBD1 (6 bases). The CDR3 sequence is 14 residues long. CDR1 is MNHNS, CDR2 SASEGT, per germline. Trimming pared 7 bases from V and 2 bases from J, leaving 12 bases between.

The V call is TRBV6-6, the J call TRBJ2-7; D is possibly TRBD1 (6 bases). This CDR3 contains 14 residues. Germline CDR1 MNHNY, CDR2 SVGAGI (reference sequence). V dropped 7 bases and J dropped 2 bases, with 15 bases sitting between them. CDR3 residues: CASTNEQGAYEQYF. The CDR3 DNA follows: TGTGCCAGCACCAACGAACAGGGAGCCTACGAGCAGTACTTC.

V is TRBV7-2 and J is TRBJ1-5, with TRBD1 as a possible D gene (5 bases). Germline assignment: CDR1 SGHTA and CDR2 FQGNSA. The CDR3 contains 16 residues. Trimming took off 1 base at V and 2 bases at J, with 12 bases between the two ends. As DNA, the CDR3 is TGTGCCAGCAGCTTAGATCAGGGTGGTGGCAATCAGCCCCAGCATTTT. Residues: CASSLDQGGGNQPQHF.

The chain combines TRBV28 with TRBJ1-4, with 8 bases matching TRBD1. CDR1 is MDHEN, CDR2 SYDVKM, per germline. J gave up 7 bases and V 2 bases, and 6 bases lay outside the gene matches. This CDR3 is 15 amino acids long. The CDR3: CASSLGDRIVEKLFF. The CDR3, as DNA: TGTGCCAGCAGTTTAGGGGACAGGATTGTTGAAAAACTGTTTTTT.

This chain uses TRBV10-1 with TRBJ2-3, with 9 bases lining up with TRBD1. Germline V CDR1 and CDR2: WNHNN, SYGVQD (reference sequence). Losses at the gene ends were 5 bases for V and 2 bases for J; bases not matched to a gene: 5. There are 15 residues in the CDR3. DNA of the CDR3: TGCGCCAGCAGTTTCGGACAGGGGAACACAGATACGCAGTATTTT. It yields the protein CASSFGQGNTDTQYF.

As for this clone: This specimen includes other DNA sequences encoding the same CDR3. The chain links TRBV7-2 to TRBJ1-2, with TRBD1 matching over 7 bases. This CDR3 contains 14 residues. Germline V gene lookup returns CDR1 SGHTA and CDR2 FQGNSA. V gave up 1 base and J gave up 4 bases; unmatched junction bases: 3. The CDR3 region has the DNA TGTGCCAGCAGCTTAGGGGGACAGCCCTATGGCTACACCTTC. Translated: CASSLGGQPYGYTF.

This clone was seen more than once but under ten times. The CDR3 region has the DNA TGCAGCGTTGAATTGCGTTGGGGGAACACTGAAGCTTTCTTT. Its translation is CSVELRWGNTEAFF. V usage is TRBV29-1 and J usage is TRBJ1-1; D call uncertain. This CDR3 has 14 amino acids. The germline V and J ends were trimmed by 2 bases and 1 base, with 11 bases remaining between them. Germline CDR1 and CDR2: SQVTM and ANQGSEA.

This chain connects TRBV5-1 to TRBJ2-1; TRBD1 matches at 12 bases. The CDR3 contains 16 residues. The V segment lost 0 bases and the J segment 5 bases; nucleotides outside the gene matches: 3. CDR1 is SGHRS, CDR2 YFSETQ, per germline. Here the CDR3 reads CASSLEGQGAHNEQFF. For the CDR3, the DNA is TGCGCCAGCAGCTTGGAGGGACAGGGGGCCCACAATGAGCAGTTCTTC.

The CDR3 reads CASSFGLAGNTGELFF. The DNA of the CDR3 is TGTGCCAGCAGCTTCGGACTAGCGGGGAACACCGGGGAGCTGTTTTTT. The genes are TRBV9 and TRBJ2-2, with 11 bases fitting TRBD2. Germline values: CDR1 SGDLS, CDR2 YYNGEE. Germline trimming cut 4 bases from V and 1 base from J; bases unmatched to any gene: 3. This CDR3 is 16 amino acids long.

This clone has a single count. The chain carries TRBV5-1 and TRBJ2-7; D perhaps matches TRBD1 (6 bases). The CDR3 is 14 amino acids. Germline values: CDR1 SGHRS, CDR2 YFSETQ. With 4 bases removed from V and 2 bases from J, the gap between germline ends came to 13 bases. Here the CDR3 reads CASSAPDSTYEQYF. As DNA, the CDR3 is TGCGCCAGCAGCGCACCGGACAGCACCTACGAGCAGTACTTC.

This chain joins TRBV5-1 and TRBJ2-2; D unresolved. V lost 4 bases, J lost 1 base, and 11 bases lay in between. The germline V gene has CDR1 SGHRS and CDR2 YFSETQ. CDR3 length: 15 residues. Here the CDR3 DNA reads TGCGCCAGCAGCCCTGTGAGCCTGAACACCGGGGAGCTGTTTTTT. The encoded protein is CASSPVSLNTGELFF.

This sequence joins TRBV19 and TRBJ1-3, with D maybe TRBD1 (5 bases). The CDR3 is 14 amino acids. V lost 9 bases and J 2 bases, leaving 14 bases between the germline ends. Germline CDR1 is LNHDA and CDR2 is SQIVND (reference sequence). The CDR3 DNA follows: TGTGCCAGCCGACGGGGGGATACTGGAAACACCATATATTTT. It is translated as CASRRGDTGNTIYF.

CDR3: CASSLFGQGTDTQYF. DNA for the CDR3: TGTGCCAGCAGCTTATTTGGACAGGGCACAGATACGCAGTATTTT. This chain links TRBV11-2 with TRBJ2-3; 7 nucleotides align to TRBD1. Germline CDR1 is SGHAT and CDR2 is FQNNGV. The ends lost 2 bases at V and 1 base at J; junction bases unmatched: 3. This CDR3 spans 15 amino acids.

This clone appeared once. The gene calls are TRBV4-1 and TRBJ1-1; D is perhaps TRBD1 (5 bases). The CDR3 is 14 amino acids. Trimming cost V 5 bases and J 8 bases, with 18 bases left between them. Germline CDR1 reads MGHRA; CDR2 reads YSYEKL. The chain's CDR3 is CASSSGTKPSEAFF. CDR3 coding DNA: TGCGCCAGCAGCTCCGGGACTAAGCCTTCGGAAGCTTTCTTT.

This sequence joins TRBV2 and TRBJ2-3; perhaps TRBD1 as D (6 bases). V lost 5 bases and J 0 bases, leaving 15 bases between the germline ends. Germline V CDR1 and CDR2: SNHLY, FYNNEI. This CDR3 contains 16 residues. CDR3 bases: TGTGCCAGCAGTAGGGACACCTTCTCTAGCACAGATACGCAGTATTTT. Translating gives CASSRDTFSSTDTQYF.

This clone turned up a few times. The J gene is TRBJ1-2, the V gene TRBV11-2, with a possible D match to TRBD1 (5 bases). The germline V gene encodes CDR1 SGHAT and CDR2 FQNNGV. The ends were cut back, 3 bases at V and 8 bases at J, with 13 bases in the middle. The CDR3 sequence is 13 residues long. The CDR3 nucleotides read TGTGCCAGCAGCTTCGCAGGGTCCACGGGCTACACCTTC. This codes for CASSFAGSTGYTF.